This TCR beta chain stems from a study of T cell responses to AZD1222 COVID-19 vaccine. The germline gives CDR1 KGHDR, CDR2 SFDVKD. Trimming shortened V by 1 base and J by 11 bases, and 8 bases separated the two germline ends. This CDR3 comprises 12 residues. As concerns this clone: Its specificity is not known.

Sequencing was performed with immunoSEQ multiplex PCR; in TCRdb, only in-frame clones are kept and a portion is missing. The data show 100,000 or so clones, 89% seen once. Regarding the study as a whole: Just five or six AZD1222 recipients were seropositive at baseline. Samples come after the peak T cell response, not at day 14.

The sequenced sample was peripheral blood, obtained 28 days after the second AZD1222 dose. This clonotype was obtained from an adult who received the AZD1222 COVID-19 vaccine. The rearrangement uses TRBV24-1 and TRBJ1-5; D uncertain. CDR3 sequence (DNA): TGTGCCACCAGTGATTTCCGCGGGGCCCAGCATTTT. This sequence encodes CATSDFRGAQHF.